This passage covers 16 T cell receptor beta chains from one sample sequenced in a study of OX40 agonist ivuxolimab in advanced cancers. Here immunoSEQ multiplex PCR was the method, and the copy in TCRdb shows in-frame clones only, minus some. The table includes tens of thousands of clones, around 89% detected once. This specimen was CD4+ or CD8+ T cells sorted from blood, taken in a trial of the OX40 agonist ivuxolimab. The source of these receptors is an adult with an advanced solid tumor such as melanoma, head and neck, liver or kidney cancer.

The J gene is TRBJ2-7, the V gene TRBV2, with TRBD2 identical over 10 bases. CDR3 length equals 14 residues. Germline-derived CDR1 and CDR2 are SNHLY and FYNNEI. J lost 6 bases, V lost 6 bases, and 8 bases had no gene match. The CDR3 reads CASRGLATNTEQYF. CDR3 nucleotide sequence: TGTGCCAGCAGGGGACTAGCGACCAATACCGAGCAGTACTTC.

This clone was seen only a few times. V usage is TRBV6-5 and J usage is TRBJ1-1; 9 bases are shared with TRBD1. V trimming: 6 bases; J trimming: 5 bases; junction bases outside the gene matches: 4. CDR3 length equals 13 residues. CDR1 and CDR2 from the germline V gene are MNHEY and SVGAGI. CDR3 region: CASRRGQGTEAFF. As DNA, the CDR3 is TGTGCCAGCAGAAGAGGACAGGGGACTGAAGCTTTCTTT.

The rearrangement uses TRBV5-1 and TRBJ2-7; no reliable D call. Germline lookup yields CDR1 SGHRS and CDR2 YFSETQ. V gave up 4 bases and J gave up 2 bases, with 16 bases separating them. The CDR3 consists of 15 residues. DNA of the CDR3: TGCGCCAGCAGCCTAACAACTGACCACCCCTACGAGCAGTACTTC. It translates to CASSLTTDHPYEQYF.

The CDR3 reads CASSPGDTLAKNIQYF. The CDR3 DNA sequence: TGTGCCAGCTCACCAGGGGACACGCTAGCCAAAAACATTCAGTACTTC. The chain joins TRBV18 to TRBJ2-4; the D gene is possibly TRBD1 (6 bases). Germline-derived CDR1 and CDR2 are KGHSH and LQKENI. This CDR3 has 16 residues. Deletions cut 2 bases from V and 0 bases from J, with 11 bases between.

The rearrangement uses TRBV5-4 and TRBJ2-3; 10 bases align to TRBD2. This CDR3 spans 16 amino acids. The junction had 7 bases not matched to a gene; V was cut back by 4 bases and J by 2 bases. CDR1 SGHNT and CDR2 YYREEE come from the germline V gene (reference sequence). DNA for the CDR3: TGTGCCAGCAGCACCTTAGCGGGAGGTCCCACAGATACGCAGTATTTT. Its translation: CASSTLAGGPTDTQYF.

The V gene is TRBV2, the J gene TRBJ2-5; 8 bases line up with TRBD2. The CDR3 contains 14 residues. The V gene's germline CDR1 is SNHLY and CDR2 FYNNEI. V dropped 5 bases and J dropped 1; count of bases not matched to a gene: 3. The CDR3 reads CASSLTSAQETQYF. DNA for the CDR3: TGTGCCAGCAGTCTGACTAGCGCCCAAGAGACCCAGTACTTC.

The chain combines TRBV7-8 with TRBJ1-3; D may be TRBD1 (5 bases). The CDR3 totals 13 residues. V was clipped by 8 bases and J by 5 bases, with 13 bases between them. Germline CDR1 and CDR2: SGHVS and FQNEAQ. For the CDR3, the DNA is TGTGCCAGCCGGGGGGATCTAAGAAACACCATATATTTT. Translated, it gives CASRGDLRNTIYF.

This chain joins TRBV2 and TRBJ2-7, with 12 bases fitting TRBD2. Germline V gene sequence: CDR1 SNHLY, CDR2 FYNNEI. CDR3 length: 17 amino acids. V lost 5 bases and J lost 6; bases outside the gene matches: 14. The CDR3 coding sequence is TGTGCCAGCAGTCTGGGACTATCTAGCGGGAGGGGGGGCGAGCAGTACTTC. Its translation: CASSLGLSSGRGGEQYF.

The chain employs TRBV6-1 and TRBJ2-7; D is perhaps TRBD1 (5 bases). Between the trimmed V and J ends, which lost 7 bases and 2 bases, there was a span of 9 bases. The germline V gene encodes CDR1 MNHNS and CDR2 SASEGT. The CDR3 loop spans 12 amino acids. CDR3 residues: CASNRQPYEQYF. The CDR3 DNA follows: TGTGCCAGCAATCGACAGCCCTACGAGCAGTACTTC.

The chain carries TRBV28 and TRBJ2-4, with TRBD1 as a possible D gene (7 bases). With 3 bases removed from V and 4 bases from J, the gap between germline ends came to 10 bases. The V gene's germline CDR1 is MDHEN and CDR2 SYDVKM. The length of the CDR3 is 14 residues. The CDR3 spells CASSFQGGKNIQYF. Here the CDR3 DNA reads TGTGCCAGCAGTTTTCAGGGGGGTAAAAACATTCAGTACTTC.

V and J are TRBV28 and TRBJ2-7; D possibly uses TRBD1 or TRBD2 (5 bases each). Germline CDR1 is MDHEN and CDR2 is SYDVKM. The CDR3 sequence is 14 residues long. Trimming removed 6 bases from V and 2 bases from J, with 14 bases in between. CDR3: CASRSPGRTYEQYF. In DNA, the CDR3 is TGTGCCAGCAGGTCCCCGGGACGGACCTACGAGCAGTACTTC.

The chain links TRBV28 to TRBJ1-2, with D perhaps TRBD1 (6 bases). Trimming removed 1 base at V and 7 bases at J, with 13 bases between. The germline V gene has CDR1 MDHEN and CDR2 SYDVKM. This CDR3 is 14 amino acids long. The DNA of the CDR3 is TGTGCCAGCAGTTTATCCCAGGGGTACGGTGGCTACACCTTC. Its translation: CASSLSQGYGGYTF.

V gene TRBV9 combines with J gene TRBJ2-1; TRBD2 aligns across 7 bases. V was pared by 0 bases and J by 0 bases, with 0 bases of the junction left unmatched. CDR1 SGDLS and CDR2 YYNGEE come from the germline V gene. The CDR3 runs to 15 residues. The CDR3 reads CASSVGTSSYNEQFF. CDR3 in DNA: TGTGCCAGCAGCGTAGGGACTAGCTCCTACAATGAGCAGTTCTTC.

The rearrangement uses TRBV14 and TRBJ2-7; D might be TRBD2 (6 bases). The CDR3 consists of 15 residues. Germline assignment: CDR1 SGHDN and CDR2 FVKESK. V lost 4 bases to trimming and J lost 3 bases, with 16 bases between them. CDR3 nucleotides: TGTGCCAGCAGCCGGGGGGTGCGAGGGAACTACGAGCAGTACTTC. It encodes CASSRGVRGNYEQYF.

This chain uses TRBV19 with TRBJ2-1, with a weak D call TRBD2 (5 bases). Deletions cut 3 bases from V and 2 bases from J, with 11 bases between. The CDR3 extends over 15 amino acids. Germline values: CDR1 LNHDA, CDR2 SQIVND (reference sequence). The DNA for the CDR3 is TGTGCCAGTAGTATCTTTTCCGGGACCTACAATGAGCAGTTCTTC. It encodes CASSIFSGTYNEQFF.

The chain recombines TRBV5-4 with TRBJ2-7; 13 bases align to TRBD2. The germline V gene has CDR1 SGHNT and CDR2 YYREEE (reference sequence). CDR3 size: 17 residues. Unmatched junction bases numbered 6, after V lost 0 bases and J lost 3 bases. DNA of the CDR3: TGTGCCAGCAGCTTGGGACTAGCGGGAGGTCAGGTCTACGAGCAGTACTTC. Protein sequence: CASSLGLAGGQVYEQYF.